This passage covers 23 T cell receptor beta chains from one sample sequenced in a study of OX40 agonist ivuxolimab in advanced cancers. Here immunoSEQ multiplex PCR was the method, and the copy in TCRdb shows in-frame clones only, minus some. Among 65,000 to 80,000 clones listed, roughly 90% were seen once. The sequences come from CD4+ or CD8+ T cells sorted from blood, collected in a trial of the OX40 agonist ivuxolimab. These receptors all come from an adult with an advanced solid tumor such as melanoma, head and neck, liver or kidney cancer.

This clone showed up just once. The chain employs TRBV5-5 and TRBJ2-3; weak D call: TRBD2 (5 bases). Trimming cost V 1 base and J 4 bases, with 13 bases left between them. The germline V gene has CDR1 SGHKS and CDR2 YYEKEE (reference sequence). This CDR3 is 15 amino acids long. The CDR3 bases are TGTGCCAGCAGCTTGACTAGTGCCGCCCCAGATACGCAGTATTTT. Encoded protein: CASSLTSAAPDTQYF.

The J gene is TRBJ2-7, the V gene TRBV6-5; the D gene is possibly TRBD1 (6 bases). V was trimmed by 6 bases and J by 2 bases, leaving 11 bases between them. Germline CDR1 is MNHEY and CDR2 is SVGAGI. This CDR3 is built from 13 residues. The CDR3 here is CASRRDRTYEQYF. The CDR3 coding sequence is TGTGCCAGCAGGCGTGACAGGACCTACGAGCAGTACTTC.

The chain carries TRBV4-3 and TRBJ1-2; 8 bases line up with TRBD1. Germline CDR1 is LGHNA and CDR2 is YSLEER. This CDR3 spans 16 amino acids. Losses at the gene ends were 0 bases for V and 8 bases for J; bases not matched to a gene: 11. DNA of the CDR3: TGCGCCAGCAGCCAAGATCACGACAGGGGACTCCGGGGCTACACCTTC. Translated: CASSQDHDRGLRGYTF.

The chain has TRBV11-1 and TRBJ2-1, with 7 bases identical to TRBD2. Germline-derived CDR1 and CDR2 are SGHAT and FQDESV (reference sequence). V dropped 3 bases and J dropped 1; count of bases not matched to a gene: 12. The CDR3 is 18 residues long. This CDR3 reads CASSFRTSRTLSYNEQFF. The CDR3 bases are TGTGCCAGCAGCTTCCGGACTAGTCGTACCCTATCCTACAATGAGCAGTTCTTC.

The chain carries TRBV29-1 and TRBJ2-7; 12 bases fit TRBD2. The CDR3 is made up of 13 amino acids. V dropped 6 bases and J dropped 6; count of bases not matched to a gene: 6. Germline CDR1 and CDR2: SQVTM and ANQGSEA. CDR3 sequence reads: CSVHPGLAGEQYF. Written as DNA, the CDR3 is TGCAGCGTACACCCGGGACTAGCGGGCGAGCAGTACTTC.

This rearrangement joins TRBV7-2 to TRBJ2-3, with 7 positions matching TRBD1. Germline-derived CDR1 and CDR2 are SGHTA and FQGNSA. The CDR3 has 15 amino acids. J lost 4 bases, V lost 1 base, and 5 bases had no gene match. DNA of the CDR3: TGTGCCAGCAGCTTAGTATCGACAGGGTCAGATACGCAGTATTTT. Translating gives CASSLVSTGSDTQYF.

The gene calls are TRBV28 and TRBJ2-7; 7 positions agree with TRBD2. The germline CDR1 and CDR2 sequences are MDHEN and SYDVKM. This CDR3 spans 15 amino acids. With V trimmed by 5 bases and J by 0 bases, 7 bases remained unmatched. The CDR3 DNA reads as TGTGCCAGCAGTCTCCGCGTAGCGGGCTCCTACGAGCAGTACTTC. It codes for CASSLRVAGSYEQYF.

This chain uses TRBV6-5 with TRBJ1-4; D not resolved. With 0 bases removed from V and 8 bases from J, the gap between germline ends came to 13 bases. The CDR3 loop spans 15 amino acids. Germline lookup yields CDR1 MNHEY and CDR2 SVGAGI. The CDR3 here is CASSYSIGLGEKLFF. In DNA form, the CDR3 reads TGTGCCAGCAGTTACTCGATAGGGCTCGGGGAAAAACTGTTTTTT.

The chain carries TRBV11-2 and TRBJ1-1; D unclear. Germline CDR1 reads SGHAT; CDR2 reads FQNNGV. With 1 base removed from V and 1 base from J, the gap between germline ends came to 10 bases. The CDR3 extends over 15 amino acids. The CDR3 loop reads CASSLVTAANTEAFF. In DNA, the CDR3 is TGTGCCAGCAGCTTAGTGACCGCGGCGAACACTGAAGCTTTCTTT.

The rearrangement uses TRBV4-3 and TRBJ2-1; 13 bases align to TRBD2. The CDR3 is 17 residues long. V shed 4 bases and J 7 bases; nucleotides not matched to a gene: 10. The germline V gene has CDR1 LGHNA and CDR2 YSLEER. CDR3 sequence (DNA): TGCGCCAGCAGCCCTAGACTAGCGGGAGGCATGAGGAATGAGCAGTTCTTC. Its translation is CASSPRLAGGMRNEQFF.

V usage is TRBV7-4 and J usage is TRBJ1-5, with 11 positions matching TRBD1. This CDR3 has 17 amino acids. CDR1 is SGHVT and CDR2 is SQSDAQ in the germline V gene. Unmatched junction bases numbered 8, after V lost 5 bases and J lost 2 bases. The CDR3 protein is CASSLRGQGAGNQPQHF. The CDR3 bases are TGTGCCAGCAGCCTTAGAGGACAGGGGGCTGGCAATCAGCCCCAGCATTTT.

V gene TRBV19 combines with J gene TRBJ1-5, with 9 bases identical to TRBD1. Germline V gene lookup returns CDR1 LNHDA and CDR2 SQIVND (reference sequence). The CDR3 has 19 residues. Trimming took 5 bases from V and 3 from J; bases not matched to a gene: 17. Here the CDR3 reads CASSPTGTGTGGYNQPQHF. CDR3 nucleotide sequence: TGTGCCAGTAGTCCCACCGGGACAGGGACCGGGGGGTACAATCAGCCCCAGCATTTT.

The rearrangement links TRBV10-2 to TRBJ2-2; 15 bases map to TRBD2. This CDR3 is 18 amino acids long. The V gene end was trimmed by 6 bases and the J gene end by 6 bases; junction bases not matched to a gene: 11. The V gene's germline CDR1 is WSHSY and CDR2 SAAADI. CDR3 bases: TGCGCCAGCAGACTTAATGGACTAGCGGGAGGGCCTGCCGGGGAGCTGTTTTTT. Its protein is CASRLNGLAGGPAGELFF.

This chain joins TRBV11-3 and TRBJ1-5; D unclear. Trimming shortened V by 6 bases and J by 2 bases, and 8 bases separated the two germline ends. This CDR3 spans 13 amino acids. Germline V gene lookup returns CDR1 SGHNT and CDR2 YENEEA. CDR3 sequence reads: CASSRGGNQPQHF. The CDR3, as DNA: TGTGCCAGCAGTCGGGGTGGCAATCAGCCCCAGCATTTT.

The rearrangement uses TRBV18 and TRBJ2-1; weak D call: TRBD2 (5 bases). Trimming took off 3 bases at V and 5 bases at J, with 14 bases between the two ends. CDR1 and CDR2 from the germline V gene are KGHSH and LQKENI. The CDR3 contains 15 residues. The CDR3 DNA reads as TGTGCCAGCTCACCGACCCCAACTAGAGACAATGAGCAGTTCTTC. Its protein is CASSPTPTRDNEQFF.

V gene TRBV5-1 combines with J gene TRBJ2-7, with TRBD2 identical over 11 bases. The CDR3 is 17 amino acids. Per germline, CDR1 SGHRS and CDR2 YFSETQ. Germline trimming cut 0 bases from V and 6 bases from J; bases unmatched to any gene: 11. As DNA, the CDR3 is TGCGCCAGCAGCTTGGGGGGCCGACTAGCGGGACGGGGCGAGCAGTACTTC. The encoded protein is CASSLGGRLAGRGEQYF.

The table lists this clone with a few counts. This chain joins TRBV27 and TRBJ1-2; 12 bases align to TRBD1. The germline V gene has CDR1 MNHEY and CDR2 SMNVEV (reference sequence). J was trimmed by 8 bases and V by 5 bases; bases with no gene match: 9. This CDR3 spans 15 amino acids. CDR3 protein: CASSRPGQGARGYTF. CDR3 coding DNA: TGTGCCAGCAGTCGTCCGGGACAGGGGGCACGCGGCTACACCTTC.

The chain links TRBV30 to TRBJ2-6; 11 bases map to TRBD1. With 0 bases clipped from V and 1 base from J, the junction kept 11 bases outside the gene matches. The germline CDR1 and CDR2 sequences are GTSNPN and SVGIG (reference sequence). The CDR3 consists of 20 residues. CDR3 nucleotides: TGTGCCTGGAGTGTAATCTGGGACAGGGGGAAGTTATCTGGGGCCAACGTCCTGACTTTC. It codes for CAWSVIWDRGKLSGANVLTF. The whole variable domain, filled in from reference TRBV30 and TRBJ2-6, reads SQTIHQWPATLVQPVGSPLSLECTVEGTSNPNLYWYRQAAGRGLQLLFYSVGIGQISSEVPQNLSASRPQDRQFILSSKKLLLSDSGFYLCAWSVIWDRGKLSGANVLTFGAGSRLTVL.

This sequence joins TRBV28 and TRBJ1-1; a weak D match, TRBD1 (6 bases). Germline CDR1 is MDHEN and CDR2 is SYDVKM. The V gene lost 4 bases and the J gene lost 1 base, with 13 bases spanning the gap. The CDR3 is made up of 15 amino acids. The CDR3: CASSSVATGNTEAFF. In DNA form, the CDR3 reads TGTGCCAGCAGTTCGGTCGCGACAGGGAACACTGAAGCTTTCTTT.

A note on this clone: Since a much larger clone is just one base distant, this may be a read error. Since no conserved phenylalanine or tryptophan closes the CDR3, a read error is the likely cause. The V gene is TRBV18, the J gene TRBJ2-7; D not resolved. Germline V CDR1 and CDR2: KGHSH, LQKENI. The germline V and J ends were trimmed by 5 bases and 0 bases, with 11 bases remaining between them. The CDR3 has 14 residues. CDR3 sequence reads: CASSSSWDSYEQYL. The DNA for the CDR3 is TGTGCCAGCTCATCCTCCTGGGACTCCTACGAGCAGTACCTC.

The J gene is TRBJ1-5, the V gene TRBV19; weak D call: TRBD1 (6 bases). V gave up 2 bases and J gave up 5 bases, with 10 bases separating them. The CDR3 has 14 residues. Looked up from germline, CDR1 is LNHDA and CDR2 is SQIVND (reference sequence). CDR3 sequence reads: CASSISGAHQPQHF. CDR3 coding DNA: TGTGCCAGTAGTATATCGGGGGCCCATCAGCCCCAGCATTTT.

The chain is built from TRBV10-2 and TRBJ2-7; TRBD2 matches at 12 bases. Germline CDR1 and CDR2: WSHSY and SAAADI. The CDR3 runs to 15 residues. V shed 4 bases and J 5 bases; nucleotides not matched to a gene: 6. CDR3 protein: CASSASGRAMDEQYF. The CDR3 region has the DNA TGCGCCAGCAGTGCTAGCGGGAGGGCCATGGACGAGCAGTACTTC.

The V gene is TRBV4-1, the J gene TRBJ2-5, with TRBD2 matching 7 bases. Germline assignment: CDR1 MGHRA and CDR2 YSYEKL. The V gene end was trimmed by 1 base and the J gene end by 1 base; junction bases not matched to a gene: 3. The CDR3 length is 15 residues. The CDR3 bases are TGCGCCAGCAGCCAAGGAGGGACTACCCAAGAGACCCAGTACTTC. It translates to CASSQGGTTQETQYF.